This T cell receptor (beta chain) was identified in a study of vaccination effects on CD4 cells after COVID-19. Study conclusions and caveats: Both infection-induced and vaccine-induced clones contracted markedly at late post-vaccination timepoints. Cross-reactivity with common cold coronaviruses was shown by only 1 of 255 vaccine-induced clones in healthy vaccinees.

Germline V gene data show CDR1 as LNHNV and CDR2 as YYDKDF (reference sequence). The CDR3 loop spans 14 amino acids. Trimming took 4 bases from V and 8 from J; bases not matched to a gene: 9. Comment on this clone: Its target is unknown.

Before any sequencing was done, the ViraFEST assay used viral peptide pools to expand antigen-specific CD4+ T cells. With more than 9 days of culture completed, CD4+ T cells were isolated. The method was immunoSEQ multiplex PCR; TCRdb's version includes in-frame clones alone and lacks a portion of them. This repertoire shows under 65,000 clones, roughly 80% found once; its top ten account for about 2.3%. Material: CD4+ T cells from PBMCs cultured with HCoV-229E spike peptides, obtained before COVID-19 vaccination. This chain joins TRBV15 and TRBJ1-2, with TRBD1 matching 8 bases. The clonotype originates from a human donor who received a COVID-19 vaccine. The CDR3: CATSIDRGGDGYTF. In DNA, the CDR3 is TGTGCCACCAGCATTGACAGGGGTGGCGACGGCTACACCTTC.